Below, 8 T cell receptor beta chains from the same sample are listed, as sequenced in a study of shared clonotypes between healthy human individuals. Using immunoSEQ multiplex PCR, the repertoire was profiled, and TCRdb retains in-frame clones only, with some absent. The sample carries about 2.3 million clones, under 95% recorded once. Sequenced sample: naive CD4+ T cells from PBMCs. Stated subset: CD45RA+ positively selected. The receptors here all came from a man in his late teens or twenties in good health. Some clones in this sample may be carry-over from other donors' samples.

Comment on this clone: Other nucleotide sequences from this sample produce the same CDR3. The gene calls are TRBV11-2 and TRBJ2-2; 8 positions agree with TRBD2. The CDR3 runs to 16 residues. The V and J ends lost 1 base and 2 bases, in that order; junction bases with no gene match: 3. Germline V gene sequence: CDR1 SGHAT, CDR2 FQNNGV. CDR3 sequence reads: CASSLGLALNTGELFF. The CDR3 DNA reads as TGTGCCAGCAGCTTAGGACTAGCGCTTAACACCGGGGAGCTGTTTTTT.

The chain combines TRBV11-2 with TRBJ2-2, with D tentatively TRBD1 (5 bases). Germline assignment: CDR1 SGHAT and CDR2 FQNNGV. This CDR3 is built from 15 residues. V was pared by 2 bases and J by 6 bases, with 13 bases between. Here the CDR3 reads CASSLTGQGPGELFF. DNA for the CDR3: TGTGCCAGCAGCTTAACGGGCCAGGGTCCCGGGGAGCTGTTTTTT.

The rearrangement uses TRBV18 and TRBJ1-2, with D possibly TRBD1 on 5 matching bases. The V end lost 0 bases, the J end lost 3 bases, and 8 bases lay between the germline ends. Germline V gene lookup returns CDR1 KGHSH and CDR2 LQKENI. The CDR3 has 14 amino acids. CDR3 DNA: TGTGCCAGCTCACCACCGGGACCGTACTATGGCTACACCTTC. It is translated as CASSPPGPYYGYTF.

The chain recombines TRBV19 with TRBJ2-7, with a weak D call TRBD1 (5 bases). V dropped 6 bases and J dropped 5 bases, with 14 bases sitting between them. This CDR3 has 13 amino acids. The germline V gene encodes CDR1 LNHDA and CDR2 SQIVND (reference sequence). The CDR3 region is CASSDSDGDEQYF. Here the CDR3 DNA reads TGTGCCAGTAGCGACAGTGACGGAGACGAGCAGTACTTC.

The V gene is TRBV9, the J gene TRBJ2-7; 8 bases agree with TRBD2. The junction had 8 bases not matched to a gene; V was cut back by 4 bases and J by 2 bases. Per germline, CDR1 SGDLS and CDR2 YYNGEE. The length of the CDR3 is 15 residues. The CDR3 here is CASSPRVAGTYEQYF. The CDR3 DNA reads as TGTGCCAGCAGCCCCCGGGTAGCGGGGACCTACGAGCAGTACTTC.

This sequence joins TRBV11-2 and TRBJ1-1, with D hard to call. Germline V gives CDR1 SGHAT, CDR2 FQNNGV. The CDR3 contains 13 residues. Deletions cut 4 bases from V and 7 bases from J, with 13 bases between. The CDR3 loop reads CASSSYRTNEAFF. For the CDR3, the DNA is TGTGCCAGCAGCTCCTATAGGACTAATGAAGCTTTCTTT.

The V gene is TRBV5-1, the J gene TRBJ2-3; D may match TRBD1 or TRBD2 (6 bases each). Between the trimmed V and J ends, which lost 4 bases and 6 bases, there was a span of 18 bases. CDR3 length: 15 residues. From germline, CDR1 is SGHRS and CDR2 YFSETQ. In DNA, the CDR3 is TGCGCCAGCAGCGAACTCGGGGGCGGAGGGGATACGCAGTATTTT. Translation: CASSELGGGGDTQYF. The full variable domain, its missing parts supplied by reference TRBV5-1 and TRBJ2-3, is KAGVTQTPRYLIKTRGQQVTLSCSPISGHRSVSWYQQTPGQGLQFLFEYFSETQRNKGNFPGRFSGRQFSNSRSEMNVSTLELGDSALYLCASSELGGGGDTQYFGPGTRLTVL.

J is TRBJ1-2 and V is TRBV5-5, with 7 bases lining up with TRBD1. The ends lost 4 bases at V and 6 bases at J; junction bases unmatched: 9. The CDR3 spans 14 residues. Per the germline V gene, CDR1 is SGHKS and CDR2 is YYEKEE (reference sequence). CDR3: CASSRTTGENGYTF. The CDR3 DNA follows: TGTGCCAGCAGCCGCACCACAGGGGAGAATGGCTACACCTTC.